A single sample gave rise to the 17 T cell receptor beta chains below, sequenced in a study of blood T cell repertoires in COVID-19 (dated by TCRdb to 2019 to 2021). The library was generated by the immunoSEQ multiplex PCR assay. TCRdb limited this immuneACCESS table to in-frame rearrangements with V and J called. A share of clones is missing; checked studies link under half to unresolved V genes, and the rest is unexplained. The sample profile shows about 120,000 clones; 75% to 90% of them were found once. The top ten clones comprise roughly 7.7% of the sample. Input material: peripheral blood. These receptors came from a man in his 70s with acute or convalescent COVID-19.

The rearrangement uses TRBV10-3 and TRBJ1-1, with D unclear. The CDR3 runs to 14 residues. Trimming took off 6 bases at V and 1 base at J, with 12 bases between the two ends. The germline V gene has CDR1 ENHRY and CDR2 SYGVKD. For the CDR3, the DNA is TGTGCCATCAGCACCGGGGTACCGAACACTGAAGCTTTCTTT. The encoded protein is CAISTGVPNTEAFF.

The V gene is TRBV3-1 (or the pseudogene TRBV3-2), the J gene TRBJ1-5; D call uncertain. Per germline, CDR1 LGHDT and CDR2 YNNKEL (reference sequence). The CDR3 consists of 13 residues. V lost 1 base and J lost 6, with 7 bases in between. CDR3 DNA: TGTGCCAGCAGCCAAGCCCCGGGTCAGCCCCAGCATTTT. This sequence encodes CASSQAPGQPQHF.

Written as DNA, the CDR3 is TGCGCCAGCAGCTTCTCGGGGTTGAACACTGAAGCTTTCTTT. It yields the protein CASSFSGLNTEAFF. This chain uses TRBV5-1 with TRBJ1-1; D is undetermined. Germline CDR1 SGHRS, CDR2 YFSETQ. This CDR3 has 14 amino acids. V was shortened by 2 bases and J by 0 bases, with 8 bases between the two germline ends.

This clone has a single count. This chain connects TRBV5-6 to TRBJ2-6; D gene uncertain. This CDR3 is built from 16 residues. V gave up 0 bases and J gave up 0 bases, with 7 bases separating them. The germline gives CDR1 SGHDT, CDR2 YYEEEE. The DNA for the CDR3 is TGTGCCAGCAGCTTGGCCCTTAGCTCTGGGGCCAACGTCCTGACTTTC. Encoded protein: CASSLALSSGANVLTF.

CDR3 region: CASSAAVDTQYF. DNA of the CDR3: TGTGCCAGCAGCGCCGCGGTAGATACGCAGTATTTT. The J gene is TRBJ2-3, the V gene TRBV9; D not certain. CDR3 size: 12 residues. The V and J ends lost 3 bases and 5 bases respectively, with 7 bases between them. Germline V gene data show CDR1 as SGDLS and CDR2 as YYNGEE.

The chain carries TRBV28 and TRBJ2-3, with TRBD2 identical over 9 bases. The V gene's germline CDR1 is MDHEN and CDR2 SYDVKM. V shed 2 bases and J 1 base; nucleotides not matched to a gene: 1. This CDR3 region has 15 residues. Here the CDR3 DNA reads TGTGCCAGCAGTTTACCTAGCGGGGGCACAGATACGCAGTATTTT. It is translated as CASSLPSGGTDTQYF.

The V and J genes are TRBV28 and TRBJ2-1, with D perhaps matching TRBD1 (5 bases). This CDR3 has 13 residues. The V and J ends lost 8 bases and 0 bases respectively, with 8 bases between them. Germline V gene data show CDR1 as MDHEN and CDR2 as SYDVKM. This CDR3 reads CASHRSSYNEQFF. DNA for the CDR3: TGTGCCAGCCACAGGAGCTCCTACAATGAGCAGTTCTTC.

This clone was detected a few times. The genes are TRBV5-1 and TRBJ2-7, with 8 nucleotides matching TRBD1. CDR3 length: 15 amino acids. CDR1 and CDR2 from the germline V gene are SGHRS and YFSETQ. Trimming removed 5 bases from V and 13 bases from J; junction bases left unmatched: 20. This chain's CDR3 is CASRNPDREPRASYF. Written as DNA, the CDR3 is TGCGCCAGCAGAAATCCGGACAGGGAGCCTCGAGCGTCTTACTTC.

V and J are TRBV6-5 and TRBJ2-7, with 7 bases aligning to TRBD1. CDR1 MNHEY and CDR2 SVGAGI come from the germline V gene. Trimming took 10 bases from V and 2 from J; bases not matched to a gene: 11. CDR3 length: 14 amino acids. The CDR3, as DNA: TGTGCCATAGGAGAGACAGGGAGCCCCTACGAGCAGTACTTC. Amino acid sequence: CAIGETGSPYEQYF.

The chain links TRBV5-1 to TRBJ2-3, with TRBD2 identical over 14 bases. Germline assignment: CDR1 SGHRS and CDR2 YFSETQ. J lost 0 bases, V lost 4 bases, and 4 bases had no gene match. The CDR3 runs to 17 residues. Here the CDR3 DNA reads TGCGCCAGCAGCAGGACTAGCGGGGGGACTAGCACAGATACGCAGTATTTT. Encoded protein: CASSRTSGGTSTDTQYF. Complete variable domain (other parts from reference TRBV5-1 and TRBJ2-3): KAGVTQTPRYLIKTRGQQVTLSCSPISGHRSVSWYQQTPGQGLQFLFEYFSETQRNKGNFPGRFSGRQFSNSRSEMNVSTLELGDSALYLCASSRTSGGTSTDTQYFGPGTRLTVL.

The V call is TRBV28, the J call TRBJ1-2, with D unclear. V lost 5 bases to trimming and J lost 10 bases, with 26 bases between them. The CDR3 runs 16 residues. From germline, CDR1 is MDHEN and CDR2 SYDVKM. The CDR3 coding sequence is TGTGCCAGCAGTCTCCACCGGGAAGGAATCTTCAGGCTCTACACCTTC. Translated, it gives CASSLHREGIFRLYTF.

This clone was seen only a few times. The chain carries TRBV28 and TRBJ1-4, with D tentatively TRBD1 (6 bases). Germline V lookup: CDR1 MDHEN, CDR2 SYDVKM. The length of the CDR3 is 14 residues. Trimming stripped 9 bases from V and 5 bases from J, with 16 bases between. The chain's CDR3 is CASIQGGSNEKLFF. In DNA, the CDR3 is TGTGCCAGTATACAGGGAGGGAGCAATGAAAAACTGTTTTTT. The variable domain in full, completed from reference TRBV28 and TRBJ1-4, reads DVKVTQSSRYLVKRTGEKVFLECVQDMDHENMFWYRQDPGLGLRLIYFSYDVKMKEKGDIPEGYSVSREKKERFSLILESASTNQTSMYLCASIQGGSNEKLFFGSGTQLSVL.

This clone was detected only a few times. The gene calls are TRBV7-3 and TRBJ2-2, with TRBD2 matching 9 bases. The CDR3 is 17 residues long. Germline V gene sequence: CDR1 SGHTA, CDR2 FQGTGA. V trimming: 5 bases; J trimming: 0 bases; junction bases outside the gene matches: 7. The CDR3 nucleotides read TGTGCCAGCAGCGAGAGGGCTAGCGGGACGAACACCGGGGAGCTGTTTTTT. Protein sequence: CASSERASGTNTGELFF.

V usage is TRBV6-5 and J usage is TRBJ2-7; TRBD1 might be the D (6 bases). CDR1 and CDR2 from the germline V gene are MNHEY and SVGAGI. This CDR3 is built from 14 residues. The V and J ends lost 9 bases and 5 bases respectively, with 20 bases between them. This CDR3 reads CASNRVQGRNEQYF. The CDR3 region has the DNA TGTGCCAGTAATCGCGTACAGGGAAGAAACGAGCAGTACTTC.

The chain is built from TRBV4-2 and TRBJ2-2; 8 positions agree with TRBD2. This CDR3 is built from 15 residues. Per germline, CDR1 LGHNA and CDR2 YNFKEQ. V gave up 7 bases and J gave up 7 bases; unmatched junction bases: 11. The CDR3 region has the DNA TGTGCCAGCAAATCCCCGGGACTAGAGGGCGGGGAGCTGTTTTTT. Residues: CASKSPGLEGGELFF.

The V and J genes are TRBV28 and TRBJ2-2, with TRBD1 matching over 7 bases. V gave up 5 bases and J gave up 6 bases; unmatched junction bases: 3. The CDR3 length is 13 residues. Germline CDR1 reads MDHEN; CDR2 reads SYDVKM. The CDR3 DNA reads as TGTGCCAGCAGTGTCCAGGGGGCCGGGGAGCTGTTTTTT. Its protein is CASSVQGAGELFF.

CDR3 in amino acids: CATSRDSRGSTDTQYF. The CDR3 bases are TGTGCCACCAGCAGAGATTCCAGAGGGAGCACAGATACGCAGTATTTT. This sequence joins TRBV15 and TRBJ2-3; TRBD2 might be the D (5 bases). CDR1 and CDR2 (germline): LNHNV, YYDKDF (reference sequence). The CDR3 contains 16 residues. V gave up 0 bases and J gave up 0 bases, with 10 bases separating them. Full variable domain (remainder filled in from reference TRBV15 and TRBJ2-3): DAMVIQNPRYQVTQFGKPVTLSCSQTLNHNVMYWYQQKSSQAPKLLFHYYDKDFNNEADTPDNFQSRRPNTSFCFLDIRSPGLGDTAMYLCATSRDSRGSTDTQYFGPGTRLTVL.